This T cell receptor beta chain came from a study of post-analysis software for immune sequencing data. Study details: Some patients lacked subtype; others had relapsing-remitting, secondary progressive or progressive-relapsing disease. Study results and limitations: Controls had lower frequencies than patients of four or five TRBV segments, which included TRBV5-6, TRBV5-1 and TRBV20-1.

The CDR3 has 11 residues. The germline V gene encodes CDR1 DFQATT and CDR2 SNEGSKA (reference sequence). Trimming took 2 bases from V and 8 from J, leaving 9 bases between them. Only one count was recorded for this clonotype. The antigen remains unidentified. cDNA libraries of TCR beta carried unique molecular identifiers. TCRdb used MiXCR to reprocess the PCR reads, holding one entry per CDR3 protein. The sample lists roughly 870,000 distinct CDR3 sequences, roughly half occurring once. Sample: blood. The chain has TRBV20-1 and TRBJ1-2; no reliable D call. The clonotype comes from a girl between 10 and 17 years old with multiple sclerosis. CDR3 in amino acids: CSARRPKGYTF. For the CDR3, the DNA is TGCAGTGCTAGACGGCCTAAGGGCTACACCTTC.